The 24 T cell receptor beta chains reported below all come from one sample, sequenced in a study of cytotoxic CD8 clonotypes in ibrutinib-treated CLL. Only in-frame clones appear in the TCRdb table, and some are missing; sequencing was by immunoSEQ multiplex PCR. Of a few hundred thousand clones in the sample, about 61% were seen once. Sequenced here: PBMCs, sampled after 36 months of ibrutinib treatment. Every receptor here comes from a human donor with chronic lymphocytic leukemia.

This clone was seen more than once but under ten times. The J gene is TRBJ2-7, the V gene TRBV20-1; TRBD1 agrees at 9 bases. Per germline, CDR1 DFQATT and CDR2 SNEGSKA (reference sequence). J was trimmed by 6 bases and V by 5 bases; bases with no gene match: 2. The CDR3 is 11 amino acids. The CDR3 loop reads CSAGQGIEQYF. CDR3 coding DNA: TGCAGTGCTGGACAGGGGATCGAGCAGTACTTC.

The chain combines TRBV10-3 with TRBJ1-5; unclear D gene. Looked up from germline, CDR1 is ENHRY and CDR2 is SYGVKD. V was shortened by 0 bases and J by 2 bases, with 11 bases between the two germline ends. The CDR3 covers 16 residues. DNA of the CDR3: TGTGCCATCAGTGAGTCCCCTTATAAGCGCAATCAGCCCCAGCATTTT. Its protein product is CAISESPYKRNQPQHF.

This clone turned up a few times. The V gene is TRBV5-1, the J gene TRBJ2-7, with 8 bases lining up with TRBD1. This CDR3 spans 15 amino acids. Unmatched junction bases numbered 9, after V lost 4 bases and J lost 3 bases. In germline, CDR1 is SGHRS, CDR2 YFSETQ. The CDR3 DNA is TGCGCCAGCAGCCTGGGACAGGCCCTCATCTACGAGCAGTACTTC. Translating gives CASSLGQALIYEQYF.

The chain couples TRBV4-1 to TRBJ1-2; no definite D call. V was trimmed by 0 bases and J by 4 bases, leaving 9 bases between them. Germline CDR1 and CDR2: MGHRA and YSYEKL. This CDR3 has 14 residues. CDR3 sequence: CASSQENEVYGYTF. CDR3 in DNA: TGCGCCAGCAGCCAAGAAAACGAGGTCTATGGCTACACCTTC.

This clone was observed a few times. The J gene is TRBJ2-7, the V gene TRBV4-1; D not resolved. Trimming removed 0 bases at V and 2 bases at J, with 5 bases between. Germline V gene sequence: CDR1 MGHRA, CDR2 YSYEKL. The CDR3 is 13 residues long. For the CDR3, the DNA is TGCGCCAGCAGCCAAGAACGGACCTACGAGCAGTACTTC. Its protein product is CASSQERTYEQYF.

The chain has TRBV18 and TRBJ2-1; D is unclear. The CDR3 is 14 residues long. V was cut by 2 bases and J by 10 bases, with 15 bases left in between. Germline V gives CDR1 KGHSH, CDR2 LQKENI. The CDR3 here is CASSPLRVLDEQFF. CDR3 bases: TGTGCCAGCTCACCATTAAGGGTTCTGGACGAGCAGTTCTTC. The full variable domain, in which reference TRBV18 and TRBJ2-1 provide the parts outside the CDR3, is NAGVMQNPRHLVRRRGQEARLRCSPMKGHSHVYWYRQLPEEGLKFMVYLQKENIIDESGMPKERFSAEFPKEGPSILRIQQVVRGDSAAYFCASSPLRVLDEQFFGPGTRLTVL.

The rearrangement links TRBV9 to TRBJ2-7; 9 bases align to TRBD1. The germline V gene has CDR1 SGDLS and CDR2 YYNGEE. With V trimmed by 0 bases and J by 1 base, 5 bases remained unmatched. The CDR3 totals 16 residues. The CDR3 coding sequence is TGTGCCAGCAGCGTAGCAGGGACAGGGAGTTCCTACGAGCAGTACTTC. Translated, it gives CASSVAGTGSSYEQYF.

This clone was detected only a few times. This sequence joins TRBV6-6 and TRBJ2-5, with 9 bases matching TRBD1. V trimming: 0 bases; J trimming: 2 bases; junction bases outside the gene matches: 1. The CDR3 contains 15 residues. Germline CDR1 is MNHNY and CDR2 is SVGAGI (reference sequence). The CDR3 region is CASSYSGTGQETQYF. In nucleotides, the CDR3 is TGTGCCAGCAGTTACTCCGGGACAGGGCAAGAGACCCAGTACTTC.

This clone was observed a few times. CDR3 amino acids: CASSPRTSRNTGELFF. In DNA form, the CDR3 reads TGTGCCAGCAGCCCAAGGACTAGCAGGAACACCGGGGAGCTGTTTTTT. V is TRBV7-2 and J is TRBJ2-2, with TRBD2 identical over 8 bases. V lost 5 bases to trimming and J lost 1 base; unmatched junction nucleotides: 6. CDR3 length equals 16 residues. Germline lookup yields CDR1 SGHTA and CDR2 FQGNSA.

The rearrangement uses TRBV5-1 and TRBJ1-1; TRBD1 might be the D (5 bases). The CDR3 runs 14 residues. Trimming removed 0 bases at V and 0 bases at J, with 6 bases between. Per the germline V gene, CDR1 is SGHRS and CDR2 is YFSETQ. This CDR3 reads CASSLGGMNTEAFF. The DNA of the CDR3 is TGCGCCAGCAGCTTGGGGGGGATGAACACTGAAGCTTTCTTT.

The chain carries TRBV6-5 and TRBJ2-7; 9 bases are shared with TRBD1. Germline V gene data show CDR1 as MNHEY and CDR2 as SVGAGI. CDR3 length: 15 residues. V dropped 6 bases and J dropped 6; count of bases not matched to a gene: 12. CDR3: CASRETGTGWSEQYF. CDR3 coding DNA: TGTGCCAGCAGAGAAACCGGGACAGGGTGGAGCGAGCAGTACTTC.

V gene TRBV7-6 combines with J gene TRBJ1-1; D possibly corresponds to TRBD1 (6 bases). CDR1 SGHVS and CDR2 FNYEAQ come from the germline V gene. Deletions cut 1 base from V and 0 bases from J, with 6 bases between. The CDR3 length is 14 residues. This CDR3 is CASSLGTVNTEAFF. The CDR3 DNA follows: TGTGCCAGCAGCTTAGGGACAGTGAACACTGAAGCTTTCTTT.

The rearrangement joins TRBV5-1 to TRBJ2-3; TRBD2 matches 8 bases. Germline V CDR1 and CDR2: SGHRS, YFSETQ. CDR3 length: 14 amino acids. V shed 3 bases and J 6 bases; nucleotides not matched to a gene: 6. The CDR3 here is CASSSRGGMDTQYF. The DNA of the CDR3 is TGCGCCAGCAGCTCCCGGGGGGGTATGGATACGCAGTATTTT.

This clone appeared a few times. The chain combines TRBV4-1 with TRBJ1-1; weak D call: TRBD1 (6 bases). Germline values: CDR1 MGHRA, CDR2 YSYEKL. V was shortened by 1 base and J by 4 bases, with 13 bases between the two germline ends. The CDR3 runs to 15 residues. Here the CDR3 reads CASSQVSGAGTEAFF. CDR3 nucleotide sequence: TGCGCCAGCAGCCAAGTTTCAGGGGCGGGCACTGAAGCTTTCTTT.

The chain carries TRBV5-1 and TRBJ2-7, with a possible D match to TRBD2 (6 bases). This CDR3 has 16 residues. V was cut by 4 bases and J by 0 bases, with 17 bases left in between. CDR1 and CDR2 (germline): SGHRS, YFSETQ. The CDR3 region has the DNA TGCGCCAGCAGCAGGCACCGGGACGGGAGCTCCTACGAGCAGTACTTC. The encoded protein is CASSRHRDGSSYEQYF.

The V gene is TRBV27, the J gene TRBJ2-7; a weak D match, TRBD2 (6 bases). There are 15 residues in the CDR3. V was trimmed by 1 base and J by 2 bases, leaving 12 bases between them. Germline V gene lookup returns CDR1 MNHEY and CDR2 SMNVEV (reference sequence). The CDR3 DNA reads TGTGCCAGCAGTTTATTAGGTAGCGGTACCTACGAGCAGTACTTC. Translated: CASSLLGSGTYEQYF.

This chain links TRBV9 with TRBJ2-7; 7 positions match TRBD1. The CDR3 consists of 14 residues. The germline gives CDR1 SGDLS, CDR2 YYNGEE. J gave up 4 bases and V 0 bases, and 4 bases lay outside the gene matches. The CDR3 reads CASSVGDSQYEQYF. The CDR3 DNA sequence: TGTGCCAGCAGCGTAGGGGACAGTCAGTACGAGCAGTACTTC.

V and J are TRBV28 and TRBJ1-2; D ambiguous. The CDR3 has 15 amino acids. V was cut by 5 bases and J by 1 base, with 14 bases left in between. CDR1 and CDR2 (germline): MDHEN, SYDVKM. CDR3 coding DNA: TGTGCCAGCAGTACGGGAGGCAAGGATAACTATGGCTACACCTTC. This codes for CASSTGGKDNYGYTF.

V gene TRBV4-1 combines with J gene TRBJ2-7, with a possible D match to TRBD2 (6 bases). CDR1 is MGHRA and CDR2 is YSYEKL in the germline V gene. The CDR3 has 15 amino acids. V lost 2 bases to trimming and J lost 7 bases, with 18 bases between them. This CDR3 is CASSQTLLAREEQYF. The CDR3 DNA is TGCGCCAGCAGCCAAACCTTACTAGCCCGGGAGGAGCAGTACTTC.

This chain connects TRBV6-5 to TRBJ2-2; the D is unclear. CDR3 size: 15 residues. V was cut by 6 bases and J by 11 bases, with 22 bases left in between. The germline V gene encodes CDR1 MNHEY and CDR2 SVGAGI. CDR3 loop: CASSNLLSRPGELFF. CDR3 in DNA: TGTGCCAGCAGCAATTTATTGAGTCGGCCAGGCGAGCTGTTTTTT.

The rearrangement links TRBV27 to TRBJ2-1; TRBD2 might be the D (5 bases). Trimming shortened V by 6 bases and J by 6 bases, and 15 bases separated the two germline ends. This CDR3 region has 14 residues. Per germline, CDR1 MNHEY and CDR2 SMNVEV (reference sequence). The CDR3 DNA reads TGTGCCAGCAGAGAGCTAGCCATTTCCAATGAGCAGTTCTTC. Its translation is CASRELAISNEQFF.

The rearrangement links TRBV6-1 to TRBJ1-6; no clear D gene. V lost 8 bases, J lost 13 bases, and 12 bases lay in between. CDR1 and CDR2 (germline): MNHNS, SASEGT. The CDR3 has 11 amino acids. This CDR3 reads CASLNPGPLHF. The CDR3 DNA sequence: TGTGCCAGCCTTAACCCGGGGCCCCTCCACTTT.

This clone was counted between two and nine times. The chain links TRBV4-3 to TRBJ2-1, with D unclear. Trimming cost V 0 bases and J 0 bases, with 6 bases left between them. The CDR3 spans 15 residues. Per the germline V gene, CDR1 is LGHNA and CDR2 is YSLEER. This chain's CDR3 is CASSQDRSSYNEQFF. The CDR3 DNA follows: TGCGCCAGCAGCCAAGATCGCAGCTCCTACAATGAGCAGTTCTTC.

The chain combines TRBV4-1 with TRBJ1-4, with D tentatively TRBD1 (5 bases). Trimming took 4 bases from V and 6 from J, leaving 18 bases between them. Germline loops: CDR1 MGHRA, CDR2 YSYEKL. CDR3 size: 16 residues. CDR3: CASSLRRGPGDEKLFF. The CDR3 nucleotides read TGCGCCAGCAGCCTCCGGAGGGGACCGGGGGATGAAAAACTGTTTTTT.